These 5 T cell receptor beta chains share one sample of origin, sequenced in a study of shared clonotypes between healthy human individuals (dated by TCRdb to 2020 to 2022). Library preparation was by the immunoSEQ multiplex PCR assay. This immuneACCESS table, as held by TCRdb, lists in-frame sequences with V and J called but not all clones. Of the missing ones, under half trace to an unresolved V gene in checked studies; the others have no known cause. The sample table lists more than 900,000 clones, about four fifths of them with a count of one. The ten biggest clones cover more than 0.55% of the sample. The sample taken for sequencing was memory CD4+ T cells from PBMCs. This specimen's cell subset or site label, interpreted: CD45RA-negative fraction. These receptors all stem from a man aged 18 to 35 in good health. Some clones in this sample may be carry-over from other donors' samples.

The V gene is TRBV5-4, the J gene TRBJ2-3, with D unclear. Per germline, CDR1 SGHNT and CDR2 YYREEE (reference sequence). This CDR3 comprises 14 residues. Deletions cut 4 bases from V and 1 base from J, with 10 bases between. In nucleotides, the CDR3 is TGTGCCAGCAGCCCCCCCCACGGCACAGATACGCAGTATTTT. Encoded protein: CASSPPHGTDTQYF.

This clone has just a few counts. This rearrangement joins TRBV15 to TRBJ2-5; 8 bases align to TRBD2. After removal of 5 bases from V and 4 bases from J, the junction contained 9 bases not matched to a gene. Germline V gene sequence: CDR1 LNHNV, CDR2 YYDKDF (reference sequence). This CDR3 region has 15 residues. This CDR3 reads CATSHGGGLLETQYF. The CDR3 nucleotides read TGTGCCACCAGCCACGGGGGGGGGCTATTAGAGACCCAGTACTTC.

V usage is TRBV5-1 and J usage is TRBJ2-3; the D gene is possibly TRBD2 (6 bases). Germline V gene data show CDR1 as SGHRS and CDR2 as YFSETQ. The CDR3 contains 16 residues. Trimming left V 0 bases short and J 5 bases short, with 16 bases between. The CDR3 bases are TGCGCCAGCAGCTTGGGTTTGGGCGGGATTGGAGATACGCAGTATTTT. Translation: CASSLGLGGIGDTQYF.

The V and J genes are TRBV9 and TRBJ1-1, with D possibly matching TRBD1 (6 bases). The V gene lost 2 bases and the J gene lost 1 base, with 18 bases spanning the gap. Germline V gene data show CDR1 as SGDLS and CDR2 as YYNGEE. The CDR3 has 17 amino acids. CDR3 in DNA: TGTGCCAGCAGCGTGCGAGAGGGGGTCTGGCCGAACACTGAAGCTTTCTTT. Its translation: CASSVREGVWPNTEAFF.

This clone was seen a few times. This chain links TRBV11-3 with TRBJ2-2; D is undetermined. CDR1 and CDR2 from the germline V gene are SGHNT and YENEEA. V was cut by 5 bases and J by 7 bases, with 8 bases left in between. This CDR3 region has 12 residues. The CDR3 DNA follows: TGTGCCAGCAGCCCCTTTAACGGGGAGCTGTTTTTT. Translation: CASSPFNGELFF. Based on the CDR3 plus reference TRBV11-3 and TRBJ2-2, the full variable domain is EAGVVQSPRYKIIEKKQPVAFWCNPISGHNTLYWYLQNLGQGPELLIRYENEEAVDDSQLPKDRFSAERLKGVDSTLKIQPAELGDSAVYLCASSPFNGELFFGEGSRLTVL.